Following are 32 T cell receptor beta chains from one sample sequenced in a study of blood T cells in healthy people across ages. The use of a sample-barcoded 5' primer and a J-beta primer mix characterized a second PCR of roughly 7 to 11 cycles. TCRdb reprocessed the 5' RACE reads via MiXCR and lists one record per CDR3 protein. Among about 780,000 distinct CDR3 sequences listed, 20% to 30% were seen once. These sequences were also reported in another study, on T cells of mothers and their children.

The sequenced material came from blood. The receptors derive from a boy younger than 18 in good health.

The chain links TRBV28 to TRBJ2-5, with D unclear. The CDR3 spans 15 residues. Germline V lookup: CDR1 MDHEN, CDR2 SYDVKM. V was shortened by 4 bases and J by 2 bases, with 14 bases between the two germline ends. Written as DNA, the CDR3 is TGTGCCAGCAGTTCCCCGAGGTGGGGTCAAGAGACCCAGTACTTC. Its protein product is CASSSPRWGQETQYF.

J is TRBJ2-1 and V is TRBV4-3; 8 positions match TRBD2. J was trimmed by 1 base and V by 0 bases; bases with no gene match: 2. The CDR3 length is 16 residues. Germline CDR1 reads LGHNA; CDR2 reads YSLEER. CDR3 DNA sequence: TGCGCCAGCAGCCAAGAGACTAGCGCATCCTACAATGAGCAGTTCTTC. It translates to CASSQETSASYNEQFF.

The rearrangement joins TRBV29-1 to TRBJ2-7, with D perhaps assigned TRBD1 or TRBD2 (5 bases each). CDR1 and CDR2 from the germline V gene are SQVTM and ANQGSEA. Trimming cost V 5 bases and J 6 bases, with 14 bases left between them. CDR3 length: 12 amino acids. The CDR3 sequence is CSVPLGAGEQYF. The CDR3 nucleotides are TGCAGCGTTCCCCTTGGGGCGGGCGAGCAGTACTTC.

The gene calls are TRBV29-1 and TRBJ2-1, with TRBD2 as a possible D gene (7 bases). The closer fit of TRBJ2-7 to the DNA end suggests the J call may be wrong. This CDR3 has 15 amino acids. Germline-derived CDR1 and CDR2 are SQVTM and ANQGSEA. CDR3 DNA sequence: TGCAGCGTCACCGAAGCCGGGGAGGGGGCCTACGAGCAGTACTTC. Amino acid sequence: CSVTEAGEGAYEQYF.

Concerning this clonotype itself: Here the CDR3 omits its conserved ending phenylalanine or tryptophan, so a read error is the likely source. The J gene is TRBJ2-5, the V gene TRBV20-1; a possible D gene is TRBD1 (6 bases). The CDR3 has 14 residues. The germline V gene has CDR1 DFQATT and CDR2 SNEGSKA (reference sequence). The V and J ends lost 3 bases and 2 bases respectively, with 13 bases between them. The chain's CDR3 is CSARLGADQETQYL. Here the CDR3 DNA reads TGCAGTGCTAGGCTGGGGGCGGATCAAGAGACCCAGTACCTC.

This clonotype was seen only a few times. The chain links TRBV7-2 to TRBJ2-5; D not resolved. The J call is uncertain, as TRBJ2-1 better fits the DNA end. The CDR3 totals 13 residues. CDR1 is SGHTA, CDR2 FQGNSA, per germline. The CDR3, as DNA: TGTGCCAGCAGCCCCCAATCGGTAACGAGGCAGTTCTTC. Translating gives CASSPQSVTRQFF.

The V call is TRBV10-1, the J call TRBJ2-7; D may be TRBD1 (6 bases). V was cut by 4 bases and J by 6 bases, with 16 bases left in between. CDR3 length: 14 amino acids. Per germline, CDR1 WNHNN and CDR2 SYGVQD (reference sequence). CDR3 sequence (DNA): TGCGCCAGCAGTGCGGGGACAACGAAACGCGAGCAGTACTTC. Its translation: CASSAGTTKREQYF.

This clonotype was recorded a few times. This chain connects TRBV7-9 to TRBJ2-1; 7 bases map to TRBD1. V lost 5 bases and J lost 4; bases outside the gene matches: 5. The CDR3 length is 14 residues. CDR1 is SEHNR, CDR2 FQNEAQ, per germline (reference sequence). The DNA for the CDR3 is TGTGCCAGCAGCCCCGGACAGGTTTACAATGAGCAGTTCTTC. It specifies CASSPGQVYNEQFF.

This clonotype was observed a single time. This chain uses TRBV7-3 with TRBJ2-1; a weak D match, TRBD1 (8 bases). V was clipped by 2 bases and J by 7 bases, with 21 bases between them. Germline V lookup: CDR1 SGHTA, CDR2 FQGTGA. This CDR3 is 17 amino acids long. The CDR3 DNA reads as TGTGCCAGCAGCTTAGGATCCGGTGTACAGGGGGGGAATGAGCAGTTCTTC. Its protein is CASSLGSGVQGGNEQFF.

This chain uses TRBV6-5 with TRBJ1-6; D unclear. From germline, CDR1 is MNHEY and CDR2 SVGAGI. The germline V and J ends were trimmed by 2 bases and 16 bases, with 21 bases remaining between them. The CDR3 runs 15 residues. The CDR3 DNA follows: TGTGCCAGCAGTTACCAGTTTGGACTGCCGCAACCGCTCCACTTT. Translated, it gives CASSYQFGLPQPLHF.

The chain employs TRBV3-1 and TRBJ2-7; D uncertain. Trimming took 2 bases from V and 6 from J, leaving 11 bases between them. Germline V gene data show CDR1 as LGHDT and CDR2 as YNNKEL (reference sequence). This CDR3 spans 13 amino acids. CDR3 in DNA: TGTGCCAGCAGCCAAAGGGTCGTGGGCGAGCAGTACTTC. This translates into CASSQRVVGEQYF.

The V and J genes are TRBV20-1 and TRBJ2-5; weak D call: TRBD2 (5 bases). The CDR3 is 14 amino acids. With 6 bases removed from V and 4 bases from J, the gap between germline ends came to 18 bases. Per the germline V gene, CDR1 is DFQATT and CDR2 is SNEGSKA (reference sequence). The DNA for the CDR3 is TGCAGTGCCATATTATATAGAGAGGGAGAGACCCAGTACTTC. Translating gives CSAILYREGETQYF.

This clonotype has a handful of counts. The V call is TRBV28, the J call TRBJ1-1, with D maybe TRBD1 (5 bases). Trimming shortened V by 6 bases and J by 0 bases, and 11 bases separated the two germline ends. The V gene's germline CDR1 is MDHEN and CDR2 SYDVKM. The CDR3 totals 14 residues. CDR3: CASSKDKMNTEAFF. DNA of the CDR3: TGTGCCAGCAGCAAGGACAAAATGAACACTGAAGCTTTCTTT.

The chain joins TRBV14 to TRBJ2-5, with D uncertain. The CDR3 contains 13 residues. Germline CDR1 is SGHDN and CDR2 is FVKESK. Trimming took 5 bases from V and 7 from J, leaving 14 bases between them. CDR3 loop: CASSVMSRTTQYF. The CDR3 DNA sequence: TGTGCCAGCAGCGTAATGAGTAGGACGACCCAGTACTTC.

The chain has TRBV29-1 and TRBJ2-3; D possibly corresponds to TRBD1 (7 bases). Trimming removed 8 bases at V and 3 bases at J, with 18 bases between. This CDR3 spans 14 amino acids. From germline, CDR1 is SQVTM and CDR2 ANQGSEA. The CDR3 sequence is CSLGRQGVTDTQYF. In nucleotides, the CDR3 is TGCAGCCTGGGGAGGCAGGGGGTAACAGATACGCAGTATTTT.

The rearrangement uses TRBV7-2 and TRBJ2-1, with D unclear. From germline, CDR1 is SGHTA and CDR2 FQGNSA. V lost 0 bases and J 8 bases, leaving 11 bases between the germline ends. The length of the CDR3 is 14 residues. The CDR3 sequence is CASSLAAEGHEQFF. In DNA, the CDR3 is TGTGCCAGCAGCTTAGCCGCGGAAGGGCATGAGCAGTTCTTC.

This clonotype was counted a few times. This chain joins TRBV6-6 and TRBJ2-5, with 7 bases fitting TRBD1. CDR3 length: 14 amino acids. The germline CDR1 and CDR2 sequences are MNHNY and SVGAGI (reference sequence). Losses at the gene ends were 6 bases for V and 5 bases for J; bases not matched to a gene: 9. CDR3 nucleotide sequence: TGTGCCAGCAGCCCGACAGGGTCCCACGAGACCCAGTACTTC. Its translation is CASSPTGSHETQYF.

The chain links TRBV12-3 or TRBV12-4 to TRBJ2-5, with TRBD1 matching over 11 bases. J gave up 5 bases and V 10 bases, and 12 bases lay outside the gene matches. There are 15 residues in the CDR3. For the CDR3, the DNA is TGTGCCAACAGCCCTGGGACAGGGGGACAGGAGACCCAGTACTTC. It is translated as CANSPGTGGQETQYF.

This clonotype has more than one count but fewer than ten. This CDR3 is CASSRAGVAKNIQYF. The CDR3 DNA sequence: TGTGCCAGCAGCCGAGCGGGGGTAGCCAAAAACATTCAGTACTTC. This sequence joins TRBV5-6 and TRBJ2-4; TRBD2 matches 8 bases. This CDR3 contains 15 residues. Germline-derived CDR1 and CDR2 are SGHDT and YYEEEE. V lost 4 bases, J lost 0 bases, and 3 bases stayed unmatched.

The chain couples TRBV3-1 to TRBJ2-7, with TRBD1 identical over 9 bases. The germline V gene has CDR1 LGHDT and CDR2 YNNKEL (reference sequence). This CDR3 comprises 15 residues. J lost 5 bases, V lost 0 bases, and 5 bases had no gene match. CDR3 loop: CASSQDDRGKNEQYF. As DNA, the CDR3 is TGTGCCAGCAGCCAAGATGACAGGGGGAAGAACGAGCAGTACTTC.

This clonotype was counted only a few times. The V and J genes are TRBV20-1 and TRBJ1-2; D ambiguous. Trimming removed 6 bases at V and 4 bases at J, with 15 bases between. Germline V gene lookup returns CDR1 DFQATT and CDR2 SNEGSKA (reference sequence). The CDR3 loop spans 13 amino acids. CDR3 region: CSASRGDSYGYTF. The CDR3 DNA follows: TGCAGTGCCTCCCGGGGTGATTCCTATGGCTACACCTTC.

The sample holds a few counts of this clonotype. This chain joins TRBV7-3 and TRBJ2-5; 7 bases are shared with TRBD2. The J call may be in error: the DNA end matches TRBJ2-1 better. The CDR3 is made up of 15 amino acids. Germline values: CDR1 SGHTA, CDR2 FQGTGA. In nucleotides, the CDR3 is TGTGCCAGCAGCTTAAGATCGGCGGGGGACAATGAGCAGTTCTTC. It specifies CASSLRSAGDNEQFF.

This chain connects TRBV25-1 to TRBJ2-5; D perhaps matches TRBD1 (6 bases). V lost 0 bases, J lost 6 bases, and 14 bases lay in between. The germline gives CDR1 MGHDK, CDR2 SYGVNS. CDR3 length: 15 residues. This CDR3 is CASSEYDRLGKTQYF. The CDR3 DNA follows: TGTGCCAGCAGTGAATACGACAGGTTGGGGAAGACCCAGTACTTC.

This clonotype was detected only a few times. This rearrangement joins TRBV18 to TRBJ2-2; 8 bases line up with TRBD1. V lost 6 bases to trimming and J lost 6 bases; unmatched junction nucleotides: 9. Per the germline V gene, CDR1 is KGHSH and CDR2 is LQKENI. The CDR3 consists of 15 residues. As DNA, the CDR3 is TGTGCCAGCTCCACTGGGACAGGAGCGTCCGGGGAGCTGTTTTTT. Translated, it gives CASSTGTGASGELFF.

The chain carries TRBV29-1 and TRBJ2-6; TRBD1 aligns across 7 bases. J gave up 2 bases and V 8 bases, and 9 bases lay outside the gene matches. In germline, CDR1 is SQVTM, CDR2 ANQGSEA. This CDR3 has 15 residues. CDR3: CSPGQVPTGANVLTF. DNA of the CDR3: TGCAGCCCTGGACAGGTCCCGACTGGGGCCAACGTCCTGACTTTC. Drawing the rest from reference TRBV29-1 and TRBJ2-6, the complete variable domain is SAVISQKPSRDICQRGTSLTIQCQVDSQVTMMFWYRQQPGQSLTLIATANQGSEATYESGFVIDKFPISRPNLTFSTLTVSNMSPEDSSIYLCSPGQVPTGANVLTFGAGSRLTVL.

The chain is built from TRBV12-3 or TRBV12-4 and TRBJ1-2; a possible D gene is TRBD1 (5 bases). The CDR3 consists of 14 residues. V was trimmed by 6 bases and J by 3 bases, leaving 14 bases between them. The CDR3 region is CASRFSGGDYGYTF. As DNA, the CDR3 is TGTGCCAGCAGGTTCTCTGGGGGGGACTATGGCTACACCTTC.

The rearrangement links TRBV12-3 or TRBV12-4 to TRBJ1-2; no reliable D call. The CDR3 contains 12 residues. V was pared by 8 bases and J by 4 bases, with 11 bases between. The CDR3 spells CASGVRAYGYTF. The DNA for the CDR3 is TGTGCCAGCGGAGTAAGGGCCTATGGCTACACCTTC.

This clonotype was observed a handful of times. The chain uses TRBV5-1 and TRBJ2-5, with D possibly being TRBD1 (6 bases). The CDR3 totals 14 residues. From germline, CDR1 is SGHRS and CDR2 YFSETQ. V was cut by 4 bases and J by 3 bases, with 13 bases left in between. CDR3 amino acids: CASSPGTNKETQYF. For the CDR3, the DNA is TGCGCCAGCAGCCCGGGGACAAACAAAGAGACCCAGTACTTC.

CDR3 loop: CSAPGGGTYEQYF. The CDR3 bases are TGCAGTGCTCCGGGGGGAGGGACCTACGAGCAGTACTTC. The chain is built from TRBV20-1 and TRBJ2-7, with 7 bases fitting TRBD2. The CDR3 has 13 residues. V lost 5 bases to trimming and J lost 2 bases; unmatched junction nucleotides: 6. CDR1 DFQATT and CDR2 SNEGSKA come from the germline V gene (reference sequence).

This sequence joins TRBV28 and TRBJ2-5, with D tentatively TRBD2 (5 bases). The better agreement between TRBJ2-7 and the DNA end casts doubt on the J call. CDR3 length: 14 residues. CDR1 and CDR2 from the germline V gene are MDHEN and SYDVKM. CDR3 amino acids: CATAPWTGTYEQYF. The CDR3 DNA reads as TGTGCCACCGCTCCTTGGACTGGTACCTACGAGCAGTACTTC.

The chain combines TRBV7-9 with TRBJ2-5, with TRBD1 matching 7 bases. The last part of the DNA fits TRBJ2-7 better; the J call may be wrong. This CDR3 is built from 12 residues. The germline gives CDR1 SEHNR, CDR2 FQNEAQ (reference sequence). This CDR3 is CASSWTGNEQYF. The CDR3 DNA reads TGTGCCAGCAGCTGGACAGGCAACGAGCAGTACTTC.

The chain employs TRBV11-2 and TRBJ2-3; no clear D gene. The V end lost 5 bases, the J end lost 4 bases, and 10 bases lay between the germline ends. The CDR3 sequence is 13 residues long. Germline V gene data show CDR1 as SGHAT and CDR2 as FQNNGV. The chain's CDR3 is CASSPFQADTQYF. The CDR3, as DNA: TGTGCCAGCAGCCCGTTCCAGGCAGATACGCAGTATTTT.